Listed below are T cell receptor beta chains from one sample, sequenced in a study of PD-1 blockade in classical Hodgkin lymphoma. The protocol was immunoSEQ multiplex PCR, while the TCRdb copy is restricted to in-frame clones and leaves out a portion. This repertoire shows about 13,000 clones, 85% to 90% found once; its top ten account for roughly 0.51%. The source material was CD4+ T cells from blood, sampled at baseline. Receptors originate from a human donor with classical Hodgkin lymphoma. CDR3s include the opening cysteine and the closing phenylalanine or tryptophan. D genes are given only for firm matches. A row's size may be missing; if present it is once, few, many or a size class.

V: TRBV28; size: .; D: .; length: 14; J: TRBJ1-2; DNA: TGTGCCAGCAGTTTAACACAGGGTGGCTATGGCTACACCTTC; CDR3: CASSLTQGGYGYTF
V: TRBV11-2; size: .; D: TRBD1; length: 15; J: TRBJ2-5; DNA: TGTGCCAGCAGCCCCCGGGACAGGATCAGGGAGACCCAGTACTTC; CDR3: CASSPRDRIRETQYF
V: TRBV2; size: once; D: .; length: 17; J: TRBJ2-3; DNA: TGTGCCAGCAGTGAAATCCGAACAGGCAAGAGCACAGATACGCAGTATTTT; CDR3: CASSEIRTGKSTDTQYF
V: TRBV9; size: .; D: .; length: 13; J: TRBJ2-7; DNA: TGTGCCAGCAGCGCGGCCCAAACCTACGAGCAGTACTTC; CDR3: CASSAAQTYEQYF
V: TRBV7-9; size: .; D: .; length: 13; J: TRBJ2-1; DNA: TGTGCCAGCGCCCCTAGAGGGCCTTATGAGCAGTTCTTC; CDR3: CASAPRGPYEQFF
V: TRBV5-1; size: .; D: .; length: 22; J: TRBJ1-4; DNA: TGCGCCAGCAGCTTCAACGAGGGCAAGGTGGGTCGGCCCCGGGGGGGGTTCGAAAAACTGTTTTTT; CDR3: CASSFNEGKVGRPRGGFEKLFF
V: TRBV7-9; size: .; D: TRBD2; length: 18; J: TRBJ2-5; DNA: TGTGCCAGCACCCAAGCGCCGGATCTCTGGGGGGGACAAGAGACCCAGTACTTC; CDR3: CASTQAPDLWGGQETQYF
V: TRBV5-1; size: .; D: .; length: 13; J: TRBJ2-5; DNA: TGCGCCAGCAGCTTGGCAGCTCAAGAGACCCAGTACTTC; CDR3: CASSLAAQETQYF
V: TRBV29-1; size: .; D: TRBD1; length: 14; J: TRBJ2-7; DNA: TGCAGCGTTGGGACCGGGACAGGGGTCTACGAGCAGTACTTC; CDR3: CSVGTGTGVYEQYF
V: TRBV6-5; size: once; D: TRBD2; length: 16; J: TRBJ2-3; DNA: TGTGCCAGCAGTTACTTAATAGCGGGAGGAGGGGATACGCAGTATTTT; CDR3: CASSYLIAGGGDTQYF
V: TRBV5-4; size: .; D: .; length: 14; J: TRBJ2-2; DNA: TGTGCCAGCAGCTACACAGGGTCCACCGGGGAGCTGTTTTTT; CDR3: CASSYTGSTGELFF
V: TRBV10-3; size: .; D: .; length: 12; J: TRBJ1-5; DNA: TGTGCCATCAGTGAAAGCAATCAGCCCCAGCATTTT; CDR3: CAISESNQPQHF
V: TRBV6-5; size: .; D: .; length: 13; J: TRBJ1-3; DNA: TGTGCCAGCAGTTACTGTCAGGGGTGTGCCATATATTTT; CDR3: CASSYCQGCAIYF
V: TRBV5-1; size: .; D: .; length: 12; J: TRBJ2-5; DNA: TGCGCCAGCAGCCCGAACGAGGAGACCCAGTACTTC; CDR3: CASSPNEETQYF
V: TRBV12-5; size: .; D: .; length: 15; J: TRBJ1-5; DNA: TGTGCTAGTGGTTTAAGGGGCAGGGGTAGTCAGCCCCAGCATTTT; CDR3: CASGLRGRGSQPQHF
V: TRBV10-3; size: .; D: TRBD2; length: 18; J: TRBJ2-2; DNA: TGTGCCATCAGTGAGATACTAGCGGGGGGGATTGAGACCGGGGAGCTGTTTTTT; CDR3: CAISEILAGGIETGELFF
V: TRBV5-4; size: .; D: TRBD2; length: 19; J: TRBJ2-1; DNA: TGTGCCAGCAGCTTAAGGTTTCTAGCGGGAGAACCCTCCTACAATGAGCAGTTCTTC; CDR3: CASSLRFLAGEPSYNEQFF